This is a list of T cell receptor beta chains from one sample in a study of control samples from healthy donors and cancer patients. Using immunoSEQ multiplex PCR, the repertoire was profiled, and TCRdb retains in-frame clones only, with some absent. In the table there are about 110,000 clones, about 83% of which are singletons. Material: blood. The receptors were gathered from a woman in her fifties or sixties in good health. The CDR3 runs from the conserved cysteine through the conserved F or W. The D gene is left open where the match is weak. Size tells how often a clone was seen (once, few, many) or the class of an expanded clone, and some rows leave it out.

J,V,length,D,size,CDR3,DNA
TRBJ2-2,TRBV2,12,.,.,CASSVSTGELFF,TGTGCCAGCAGTGTGAGCACCGGGGAGCTGTTTTTT
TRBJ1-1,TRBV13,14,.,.,CASSWTETNTEAFF,TGTGCCAGCAGCTGGACAGAGACTAACACTGAAGCTTTCTTT
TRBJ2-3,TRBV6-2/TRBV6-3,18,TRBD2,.,CASSRSSPSGGVADTQYF,TGTGCCAGCAGTCGGTCCAGCCCAAGCGGGGGGGTAGCAGATACGCAGTATTTT
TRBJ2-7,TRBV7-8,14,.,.,CASSFRRASYEQYF,TGTGCCAGCAGCTTCCGCAGGGCGTCCTACGAGCAGTACTTC
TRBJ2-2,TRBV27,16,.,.,CASSSRGTDYTGELFF,TGTGCCAGCAGTTCGAGGGGGACTGATTACACCGGGGAGCTGTTTTTT
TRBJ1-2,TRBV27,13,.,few,CASSLIGQHGYTF,TGTGCCAGCAGTTTGATAGGACAGCATGGCTACACCTTC
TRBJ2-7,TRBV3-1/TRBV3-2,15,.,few,CASSSQWDDSYEQYF,TGTGCCAGCAGCTCCCAATGGGACGACTCGTACGAGCAGTACTTC
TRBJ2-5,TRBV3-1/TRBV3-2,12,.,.,CASSQGQETQYF,TGTGCCAGCAGCCAAGGTCAAGAGACCCAGTACTTC
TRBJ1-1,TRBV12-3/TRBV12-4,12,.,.,CASGHLGAEAFF,TGTGCCAGCGGCCATTTAGGGGCGGAAGCTTTCTTT
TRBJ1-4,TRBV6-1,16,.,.,CASSDPVRGYAEKLFF,TGTGCCAGCAGTGACCCCGTAAGGGGGTACGCTGAAAAACTGTTTTTT
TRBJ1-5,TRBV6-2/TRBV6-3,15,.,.,CASSYAGSLNQPQHF,TGTGCCAGCAGTTACGCGGGTTCGCTCAATCAGCCCCAGCATTTT
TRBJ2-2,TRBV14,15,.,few,CASSHGTHNTGELFF,TGTGCCAGCAGCCACGGGACACACAACACCGGGGAGCTGTTTTTT
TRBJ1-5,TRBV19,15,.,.,CASSIRGRSNQPQHF,TGTGCCAGTAGTATAAGGGGTCGGAGCAATCAGCCCCAGCATTTT
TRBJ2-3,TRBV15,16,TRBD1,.,CATSRDRVLGTDTQYF,TGTGCCACCAGCAGGGACAGGGTGTTAGGCACAGATACGCAGTATTTT
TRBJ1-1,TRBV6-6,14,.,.,CASRTARMNTEAFF,TGTGCCAGCAGGACAGCCAGAATGAACACTGAAGCTTTCTTT
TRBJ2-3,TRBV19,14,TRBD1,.,CASKIQGHTDTQYF,TGTGCCAGTAAAATACAGGGGCACACAGATACGCAGTATTTT
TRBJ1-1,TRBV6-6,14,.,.,CASSYPDSATEAFF,TGTGCCAGCAGTTACCCGGACAGTGCCACTGAAGCTTTCTTT
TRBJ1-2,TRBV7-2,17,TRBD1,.,CASSLEGAGQGTDGYTF,TGTGCCAGCAGCTTAGAGGGGGCCGGGCAGGGCACCGATGGCTACACCTTC
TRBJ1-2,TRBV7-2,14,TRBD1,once,CASSIGTEVYGYTF,TGTGCCAGCAGCATAGGGACAGAGGTCTATGGCTACACCTTC
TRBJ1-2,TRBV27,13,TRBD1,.,CASSATGDYGYTF,TGTGCCAGCAGTGCGACAGGGGACTATGGCTACACCTTC
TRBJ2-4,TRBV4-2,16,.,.,CASSQVGGQGKNIQYF,TGTGCCAGCAGCCAAGTTGGGGGGCAAGGCAAAAACATTCAGTACTTC
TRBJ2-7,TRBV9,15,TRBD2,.,CASSPGTSGGIEQYF,TGTGCCAGCAGCCCCGGGACTAGCGGGGGAATCGAGCAGTACTTC
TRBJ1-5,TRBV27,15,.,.,CASRADSYSNQPQHF,TGTGCCAGCAGGGCGGACAGCTATAGCAATCAGCCCCAGCATTTT
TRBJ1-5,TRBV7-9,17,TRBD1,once,CASSSTAGQGASQPQHF,TGTGCCAGCAGCTCGACAGCGGGACAGGGGGCAAGTCAGCCCCAGCATTTT
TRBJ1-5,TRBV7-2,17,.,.,CASSPRSGGGSNQPQHF,TGTGCCAGCAGCCCCCGCTCCGGGGGAGGTAGCAATCAGCCCCAGCATTTT
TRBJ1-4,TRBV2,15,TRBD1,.,CASRSGTGASEKLFF,TGTGCCAGCAGGTCCGGGACAGGGGCAAGTGAAAAACTGTTTTTT
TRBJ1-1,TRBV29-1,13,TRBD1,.,CSVAGTGGTEAFF,TGCAGCGTTGCAGGGACAGGGGGAACTGAAGCTTTCTTT
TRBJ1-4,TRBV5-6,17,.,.,CASSLLGGPATNEKLFF,TGTGCCAGCAGCTTGCTTGGGGGCCCCGCAACTAATGAAAAACTGTTTTTT
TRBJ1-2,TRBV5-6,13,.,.,CASSSGTVYGYTF,TGTGCCAGCAGTTCCGGGACGGTTTATGGCTACACCTTC